Shown below are 29 T cell receptor beta chains from a single sample sequenced in a study of neurological immune-mediated disorders. From the 5' RACE reads, TCRdb called clonotypes with MiXCR, one entry per CDR3 protein. Here the sample spans roughly 100,000 distinct CDR3 sequences, 3.5% to 4% being singletons. The sequencing input was PBMCs. The receptors stem from a woman aged 18-29 years with multiple sclerosis.

This clonotype was picked up many times. The chain recombines TRBV7-2 with TRBJ2-5; D remains unclear. V lost 2 bases to trimming and J lost 1 base, with 8 bases between them. Germline CDR1 is SGHTA and CDR2 is FQGNSA. The length of the CDR3 is 14 residues. DNA of the CDR3: TGTGCCAGCAGCTTAAACTGGGTCCAAGAGACCCAGTACTTC. It is translated as CASSLNWVQETQYF. Complete variable domain (other parts from reference TRBV7-2 and TRBJ2-5): GAGVSQSPSNKVTEKGKDVELRCDPISGHTALYWYRQSLGQGLEFLIYFQGNSAPDKSGLPSDRFSAERTGGSVSTLTIQRTQQEDSAVYLCASSLNWVQETQYFGPGTRLLVL.

In regard to this clonotype: Since a much larger clone is just one base distant, this may be a read error. V usage is TRBV20-1 and J usage is TRBJ1-4, with D perhaps matching TRBD1 (6 bases). The CDR3 covers 13 residues. Germline assignment: CDR1 DFQATT and CDR2 SNEGSKA (reference sequence). Trimming removed 7 bases from V and 3 bases from J, with 12 bases in between. Here the CDR3 reads CSDRGGPNEKLFF. In DNA, the CDR3 is TGCAGTGATAGGGGGGGACCTAATGAAAAACTGTTTTTT.

This clonotype was found many times. The chain employs TRBV20-1 and TRBJ2-7, with D tentatively TRBD2 (6 bases). With 0 bases removed from V and 2 bases from J, the gap between germline ends came to 14 bases. From germline, CDR1 is DFQATT and CDR2 SNEGSKA (reference sequence). The CDR3 has 15 amino acids. CDR3 DNA sequence: TGCAGTGCTAGAGATTGGGGACTGCAGACCTACGAGCAGTACTTC. It translates to CSARDWGLQTYEQYF.

In its sample, this clonotype was seen many times. V usage is TRBV25-1 and J usage is TRBJ2-7; either TRBD1 or TRBD2 may fit D (5 bases each). This CDR3 spans 11 amino acids. CDR1 is MGHDK, CDR2 SYGVNS, per germline. The ends were cut back, 4 bases at V and 4 bases at J, with 5 bases in the middle. The CDR3 DNA is TGTGCCAGCAGTGGGGGGTACGAGCAGTACTTC. It is translated as CASSGGYEQYF.

This clonotype was seen repeatedly, ten times or more. Written as DNA, the CDR3 is TGTGCCAGCGGGGGGTTGGATGCGGGGACGAGCGAGCAGTTCTTC. Translating gives CASGGLDAGTSEQFF. The chain carries TRBV3-1 and TRBJ2-1, with a weak D call TRBD2 (6 bases). The CDR3 is 15 amino acids. CDR1 LGHDT and CDR2 YNNKEL come from the germline V gene (reference sequence). Trimming took 8 bases from V and 10 from J, leaving 24 bases between them.

This clonotype was counted ten times or more. The CDR3 end shows no conserved phenylalanine or tryptophan, and so a read error is likely. Because the CDR3's place on the DNA is in doubt, the DNA is left out and the CDR3 is given as listed by TCRdb. The chain links TRBV21-1 to TRBJ2-5; the table's D call of TRBD1 was not tested on the DNA. TRBV21-1 is listed as a pseudogene. The CDR3 spans 9 amino acids, including both terminal residues. The CDR3 reads CASSKRRAV.

The table lists this clonotype with many counts. V gene TRBV6-1 combines with J gene TRBJ2-6; D gene ambiguous. V shed 2 bases and J shed 0 bases, with 14 bases lying between them. The CDR3 runs to 18 residues. Germline CDR1 reads MNHNS; CDR2 reads SASEGT. The CDR3 protein is CASSEPAVYSSGANVLTF. Written as DNA, the CDR3 is TGTGCCAGCAGTGAACCGGCGGTGTATAGCTCTGGGGCCAACGTCCTGACTTTC.

This clonotype has just a few counts. The rearrangement uses TRBV5-1 and TRBJ2-1, with D unclear. The CDR3 length is 13 residues. Per germline, CDR1 SGHRS and CDR2 YFSETQ. Trimming removed 0 bases at V and 9 bases at J, with 10 bases between. The CDR3 sequence: CASSLARGSEQFF. For the CDR3, the DNA is TGCGCCAGCAGCTTGGCCAGAGGAAGTGAGCAGTTCTTC.

There are many counts of this clonotype. This sequence joins TRBV5-1 and TRBJ2-1; no definite D call. The germline V gene encodes CDR1 SGHRS and CDR2 YFSETQ. V lost 4 bases to trimming and J lost 1 base, with 15 bases between them. This CDR3 has 16 residues. In DNA, the CDR3 is TGCGCCAGCAGCATCCCCGTGGGCAGATCCTACAATGAGCAGTTCTTC. This sequence encodes CASSIPVGRSYNEQFF.

This clonotype was observed many times. The V and J genes are TRBV20-1 and TRBJ2-3, with D tentatively TRBD2 (5 bases). Germline assignment: CDR1 DFQATT and CDR2 SNEGSKA (reference sequence). This CDR3 has 16 residues. V shed 0 bases and J shed 0 bases, with 13 bases lying between them. In DNA, the CDR3 is TGCAGTGCTAGAGATGGCGGCAGGACTAGCACAGATACGCAGTATTTT. This translates into CSARDGGRTSTDTQYF.

The chain couples TRBV2 to TRBJ1-6; D remains ambiguous. V was cut by 0 bases and J by 9 bases, with 12 bases left in between. In germline, CDR1 is SNHLY, CDR2 FYNNEI. The CDR3 loop spans 15 amino acids. In nucleotides, the CDR3 is TGTGCCAGCAGTGAAGCGGTGGATGGGAGTTCACCCCTCCACTTT. Protein: CASSEAVDGSSPLHF.

This clonotype was counted ten times or more. The chain has TRBV20-1 and TRBJ2-1; 11 bases match TRBD2. This CDR3 has 16 residues. CDR1 is DFQATT, CDR2 SNEGSKA, per germline (reference sequence). V gave up 5 bases and J gave up 0 bases; unmatched junction bases: 6. CDR3 residues: CSAGIAGGSSYNEQFF. In DNA, the CDR3 is TGCAGTGCTGGTATAGCGGGGGGGAGCTCCTACAATGAGCAGTTCTTC.

This clonotype was seen many times. The genes are TRBV5-1 and TRBJ2-5; 10 bases agree with TRBD1. Germline loops: CDR1 SGHRS, CDR2 YFSETQ. V trimming: 4 bases; J trimming: 5 bases; junction bases outside the gene matches: 8. This CDR3 contains 15 residues. DNA for the CDR3: TGCGCCAGCAGCGTCGCGGGACAGGGGCTTGAGACCCAGTACTTC. Residues: CASSVAGQGLETQYF.

This clonotype was detected ten times or more. V gene TRBV5-1 combines with J gene TRBJ2-5; D is ambiguous. Trimming took off 4 bases at V and 5 bases at J, with 15 bases between the two ends. Germline CDR1 reads SGHRS; CDR2 reads YFSETQ. The CDR3 sequence is 14 residues long. The DNA for the CDR3 is TGCGCCAGCAGCCTGTTATCGGTTCCCGAGACCCAGTACTTC. Its translation: CASSLLSVPETQYF.

This clonotype was seen more than once but under ten times. With a much larger clone just one base away, this may be a read error. V gene TRBV9 combines with J gene TRBJ2-1, with 10 nucleotides matching TRBD1. Germline V lookup: CDR1 SGDLS, CDR2 YYNGEE. The junction had 11 bases not matched to a gene; V was cut back by 3 bases and J by 8 bases. There are 16 residues in the CDR3. The CDR3 reads CASSARKDRGLDEQFF. The CDR3 DNA reads as TGTGCCAGCAGCGCCCGAAAAGACAGGGGGCTCGATGAGCAGTTCTTC.

This clonotype was picked up one time. V and J are TRBV7-2 and TRBJ2-7; 7 bases map to TRBD1. The CDR3 has 15 amino acids. Germline V lookup: CDR1 SGHTA, CDR2 FQGNSA. V gave up 3 bases and J gave up 3 bases; unmatched junction bases: 8. CDR3 residues: CASSFDRVKNYEQYF. Here the CDR3 DNA reads TGTGCCAGCAGCTTCGACAGGGTGAAAAACTACGAGCAGTACTTC.

This clonotype was counted ten times or more. This chain links TRBV20-1 with TRBJ2-1; 11 nucleotides align to TRBD2. CDR1 and CDR2 from the germline V gene are DFQATT and SNEGSKA (reference sequence). This CDR3 spans 14 amino acids. Trimming cost V 5 bases and J 9 bases; bases outside gene matches: 9. CDR3 loop: CSAFSLAGEVEQFF. CDR3 bases: TGCAGTGCTTTCTCACTAGCGGGAGAAGTTGAGCAGTTCTTC.

This clonotype appeared once. This chain uses TRBV20-1 with TRBJ2-7, with TRBD1 as a possible D gene (6 bases). V was cut by 3 bases and J by 0 bases, with 9 bases left in between. CDR1 DFQATT and CDR2 SNEGSKA come from the germline V gene (reference sequence). This CDR3 contains 13 residues. As DNA, the CDR3 is TGCAGTGCTAGGGGCAGGGGCTCCTACGAGCAGTACTTC. Translation gives CSARGRGSYEQYF.

This clonotype was recorded many times. This rearrangement joins TRBV5-4 to TRBJ1-2; D is unclear. This CDR3 comprises 13 residues. The V end was cut by 4 bases, the J end by 4 bases, with 11 bases between. Germline-derived CDR1 and CDR2 are SGHNT and YYREEE (reference sequence). In DNA form, the CDR3 reads TGTGCCAGCAGCGAGGGAAGCCTCTATGGCTACACCTTC. Its protein product is CASSEGSLYGYTF.

This clonotype was seen many times. This rearrangement joins TRBV28 to TRBJ2-1; 10 bases align to TRBD2. CDR1 MDHEN and CDR2 SYDVKM come from the germline V gene. V lost 4 bases, J lost 7 bases, and 4 bases stayed unmatched. The CDR3 has 14 amino acids. In DNA form, the CDR3 reads TGTGCCAGCAGTTCTAGCGGGAGTTTGAATGAGCAGTTCTTC. Translation: CASSSSGSLNEQFF.

This clonotype showed up many times. The chain carries TRBV18 and TRBJ2-5; the match to TRBD1 covers 9 bases. Germline values: CDR1 KGHSH, CDR2 LQKENI. This CDR3 has 15 residues. With V trimmed by 5 bases and J by 3 bases, 7 bases remained unmatched. CDR3 loop: CASSATRQGEETQYF. The CDR3 coding sequence is TGTGCCAGCTCAGCCACCCGACAGGGGGAAGAGACCCAGTACTTC. The variable domain in full, with the rest retrieved from reference TRBV18 and TRBJ2-5, is NAGVMQNPRHLVRRRGQEARLRCSPMKGHSHVYWYRQLPEEGLKFMVYLQKENIIDESGMPKERFSAEFPKEGPSILRIQQVVRGDSAAYFCASSATRQGEETQYFGPGTRLLVL.

This clonotype was recorded many times. This chain's CDR3 is CASSLMAGYEQYF. CDR3 nucleotides: TGCGCCAGCAGCTTAATGGCAGGCTACGAGCAGTACTTC. The chain carries TRBV5-1 and TRBJ2-7; D is unclear. This CDR3 contains 13 residues. Trimming pared 2 bases from V and 3 bases from J, leaving 9 bases between. The germline V gene encodes CDR1 SGHRS and CDR2 YFSETQ.

There are many counts of this clonotype. The chain uses TRBV12-3 or TRBV12-4 and TRBJ2-3, with a tentative D call TRBD1 (5 bases). The V gene lost 3 bases and the J gene lost 4 bases, with 14 bases spanning the gap. This CDR3 has 15 amino acids. This chain's CDR3 is CASSFRAGWSDTQYF. DNA for the CDR3: TGTGCCAGCAGTTTTCGTGCAGGGTGGTCAGATACGCAGTATTTT.

Ten or more counts support this clonotype. The gene calls are TRBV20-1 and TRBJ1-6, with D unresolved. From germline, CDR1 is DFQATT and CDR2 SNEGSKA (reference sequence). CDR3 length: 17 residues. The V gene lost 1 base and the J gene lost 4 bases, with 17 bases spanning the gap. This CDR3 reads CSARVSTSAGYNSPLHF. The CDR3 DNA is TGCAGTGCTAGAGTATCCACCTCGGCGGGTTATAATTCACCCCTCCACTTT.

This clonotype was counted at least ten times. J is TRBJ2-7 and V is TRBV6-5, with D perhaps assigned TRBD1 or TRBD2 (5 bases each). Germline CDR1 reads MNHEY; CDR2 reads SVGAGI. V lost 4 bases, J lost 0 bases, and 16 bases lay in between. The CDR3 totals 16 residues. The CDR3 DNA follows: TGTGCCAGCAGTTCGGGACCTTACTCCCCCTCCTACGAGCAGTACTTC. This gives the protein CASSSGPYSPSYEQYF.

This clonotype was detected only a few times. A read error may produce the germline difference seen at one junction end. The chain carries TRBV5-6 and TRBJ2-4; TRBD1 aligns across 11 bases. The CDR3 length is 17 residues. In germline, CDR1 is SGHDT, CDR2 YYEEEE. The CDR3 region is CASSLEGQGVAKKIQYF. The CDR3 DNA follows: TGTGCCAGCAGCTTGGAGGGACAGGGGGTAGCCAAAAAAATTCAGTACTTC.

To note about this clonotype: Germline and junction disagree at one end, which may indicate a read error. This sequence joins TRBV7-9 and TRBJ1-2, with D uncertain. Germline CDR1 is SEHNR and CDR2 is FQNEAQ (reference sequence). The CDR3 consists of 14 residues. CDR3 protein: CASGLNGVGVDYTF. The CDR3 DNA follows: TGTGCCAGCGGCTTAAACGGGGTCGGAGTAGACTACACCTTC.

This clonotype was found many times. This rearrangement joins TRBV6-5 to TRBJ2-1; 7 bases map to TRBD1. The CDR3 sequence is 19 residues long. The V gene end was trimmed by 5 bases and the J gene end by 3 bases; junction bases not matched to a gene: 19. The germline V gene encodes CDR1 MNHEY and CDR2 SVGAGI. For the CDR3, the DNA is TGTGCCAGCAGTCTGACGCTAGGGGTAATGACAGGGCGCTACAATGAGCAGTTCTTC. Protein product: CASSLTLGVMTGRYNEQFF.

This clonotype was seen repeatedly, ten times or more. The V and J genes are TRBV19 and TRBJ2-5; 7 bases are shared with TRBD2. This CDR3 spans 18 amino acids. The junction had 18 bases not matched to a gene; V was cut back by 4 bases and J by 4 bases. In germline, CDR1 is LNHDA, CDR2 SQIVND (reference sequence). The CDR3 DNA reads as TGTGCCAGTAGTAGGGGGGACTGGGCGGGAGTTTTTGGAGAGACCCAGTACTTC. Translating it yields CASSRGDWAGVFGETQYF. Supplemented by reference TRBV19 and TRBJ2-5, the full variable domain reads DGGITQSPKYLFRKEGQNVTLSCEQNLNHDAMYWYRQDPGQGLRLIYYSQIVNDFQKGDIAEGYSVSREKKESFPLTVTSAQKNPTAFYLCASSRGDWAGVFGETQYFGPGTRLLVL.